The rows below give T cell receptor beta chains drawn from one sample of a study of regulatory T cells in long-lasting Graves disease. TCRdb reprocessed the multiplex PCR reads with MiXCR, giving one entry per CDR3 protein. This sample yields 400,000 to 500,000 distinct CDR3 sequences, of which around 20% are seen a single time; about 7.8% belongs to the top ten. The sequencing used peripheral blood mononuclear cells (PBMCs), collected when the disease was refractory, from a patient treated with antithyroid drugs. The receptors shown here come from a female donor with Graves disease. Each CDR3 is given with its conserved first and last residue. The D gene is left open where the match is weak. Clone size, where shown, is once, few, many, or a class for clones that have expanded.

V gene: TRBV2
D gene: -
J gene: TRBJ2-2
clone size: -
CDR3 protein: CASRTLGVPGELFF
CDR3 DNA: TGTGCCAGCAGAACCCTCGGGGTCCCCGGGGAGCTGTTTTTT

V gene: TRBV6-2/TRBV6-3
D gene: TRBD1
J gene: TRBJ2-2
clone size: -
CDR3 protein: CASSVQGLIGLNTGELFF
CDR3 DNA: TGTGCCAGCAGTGTACAGGGGCTTATAGGATTGAACACCGGGGAGCTGTTTTTT

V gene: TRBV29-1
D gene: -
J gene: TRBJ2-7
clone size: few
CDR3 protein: CSARVGGSLEQYF
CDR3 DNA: TGCAGCGCCCGCGTGGGGGGCTCCCTCGAGCAGTACTTC

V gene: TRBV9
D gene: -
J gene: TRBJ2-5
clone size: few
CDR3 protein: CASSVGVLQGVRETQYF
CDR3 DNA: TGTGCCAGCAGCGTAGGCGTTTTGCAGGGCGTAAGAGAGACCCAGTACTTC

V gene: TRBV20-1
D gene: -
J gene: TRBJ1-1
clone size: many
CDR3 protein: CSSGRRTEAFF
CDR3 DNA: TGCAGTTCCGGGCGACGGACTGAAGCTTTCTTT

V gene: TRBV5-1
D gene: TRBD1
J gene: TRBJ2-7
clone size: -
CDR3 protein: CASSPSPGQAEQYF
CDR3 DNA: TGCGCCAGCAGCCCCTCTCCCGGACAGGCTGAGCAGTACTTC

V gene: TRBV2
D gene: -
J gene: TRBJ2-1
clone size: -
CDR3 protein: CASSTSSYNEQFF
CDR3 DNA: TGTGCCAGCAGCACCAGCTCCTACAATGAGCAGTTCTTC

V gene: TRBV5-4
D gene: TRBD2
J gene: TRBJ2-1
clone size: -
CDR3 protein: CASSSPTSGRSYNEQFF
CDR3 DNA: TGTGCCAGCAGCTCCCCGACTAGCGGGAGGTCCTACAATGAGCAGTTCTTC

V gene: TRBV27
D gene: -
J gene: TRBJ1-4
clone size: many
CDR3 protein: CASSPRGRGKLFF
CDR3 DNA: TGTGCCAGCAGCCCCCGGGGCCGGGGGAAACTGTTTTTT

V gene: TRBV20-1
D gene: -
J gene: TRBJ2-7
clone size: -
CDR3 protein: CSASSRPPSYEQYF
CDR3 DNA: TGCAGTGCTAGTTCACGGCCGCCCTCCTACGAGCAGTACTTC

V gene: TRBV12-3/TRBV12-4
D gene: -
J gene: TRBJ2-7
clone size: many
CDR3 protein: CASSRTEYEQYF
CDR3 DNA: TGTGCCAGCAGTCGGACAGAGTACGAGCAGTACTTC

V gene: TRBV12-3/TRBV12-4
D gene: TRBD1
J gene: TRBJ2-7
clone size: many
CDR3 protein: CASSSDRGHYEQYF
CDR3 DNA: TGTGCCAGCAGTTCGGACAGGGGACATTACGAGCAGTACTTC

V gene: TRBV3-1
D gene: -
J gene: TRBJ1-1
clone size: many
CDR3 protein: CASSQVSGTEAFF
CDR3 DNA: TGTGCCAGCAGCCAAGTATCGGGCACTGAAGCTTTCTTT

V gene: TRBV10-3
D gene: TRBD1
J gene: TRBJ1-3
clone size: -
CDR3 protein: CAISLTGPSSGNTIYF
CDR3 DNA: TGTGCCATCTCCCTGACAGGGCCGAGCTCTGGAAACACCATATATTTT

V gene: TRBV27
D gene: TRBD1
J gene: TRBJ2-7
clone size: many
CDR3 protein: CASSFPQQGVYEQYF
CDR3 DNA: TGTGCCAGCAGTTTCCCCCAACAGGGGGTCTACGAGCAGTACTTC

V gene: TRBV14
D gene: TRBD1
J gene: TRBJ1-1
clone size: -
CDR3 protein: CASSPGTANLNTEAFF
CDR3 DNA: TGTGCCAGCAGCCCGGGGACAGCCAATCTGAACACTGAAGCTTTCTTT

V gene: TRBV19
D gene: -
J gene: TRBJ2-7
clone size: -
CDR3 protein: CASKITLTYGEQYF
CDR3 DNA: TGTGCCAGTAAGATCACCCTAACCTACGGGGAGCAGTACTTC